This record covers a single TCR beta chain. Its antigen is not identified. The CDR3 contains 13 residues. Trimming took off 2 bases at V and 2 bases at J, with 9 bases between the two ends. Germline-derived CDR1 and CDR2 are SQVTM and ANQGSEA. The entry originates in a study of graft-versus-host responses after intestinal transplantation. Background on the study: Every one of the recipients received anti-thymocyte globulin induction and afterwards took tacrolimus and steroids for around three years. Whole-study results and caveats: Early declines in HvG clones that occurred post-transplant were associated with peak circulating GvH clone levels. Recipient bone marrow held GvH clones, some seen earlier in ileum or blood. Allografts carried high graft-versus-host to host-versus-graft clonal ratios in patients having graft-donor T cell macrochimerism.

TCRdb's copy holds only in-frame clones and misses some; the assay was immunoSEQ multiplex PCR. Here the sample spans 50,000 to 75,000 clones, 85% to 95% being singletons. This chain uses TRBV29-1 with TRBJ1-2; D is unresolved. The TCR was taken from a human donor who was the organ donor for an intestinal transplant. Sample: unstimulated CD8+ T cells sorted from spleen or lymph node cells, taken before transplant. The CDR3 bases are TGCAGCGTTGAATTAGGGAGAAACTATGGCTACACCTTC. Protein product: CSVELGRNYGYTF.